This note documents a single T cell receptor beta chain sequence. Its antigen is undetermined. These data come from a study of T cell responses to AZD1222 COVID-19 vaccine. Study observations and caveats: Donors were mostly white British, more females; clonal diversity possibly underestimated. Repertoires in all cases were sampled only once the peak T cell response had passed.

Method: immunoSEQ multiplex PCR; TCRdb's copy keeps in-frame clones and lacks some. Of roughly 160,000 clones listed, 90% to 95% are singletons. The sequences come from peripheral blood, collected on day 0 of MenACWY control vaccination. The TCR comes from an adult in good health.

This CDR3 is CASSQDLERTTTYNEQFF. As DNA, the CDR3 is TGTGCCAGCAGCCAAGATCTGGAGCGTACCACAACCTACAATGAGCAGTTCTTC. The chain recombines TRBV3-1 (or the pseudogene TRBV3-2) with TRBJ2-1; D unclear. The CDR3 spans 18 residues. V lost 0 bases, J lost 2 bases, and 17 bases lay in between. CDR1 and CDR2 from the germline V gene are LGHDT and YNNKEL (reference sequence).